The rows below give T cell receptor beta chains drawn from one sample of a study of blood T cell repertoires in COVID-19. Sequencing was performed with immunoSEQ multiplex PCR; in TCRdb, only in-frame clones are kept and a portion is missing. Of 250,000 to 300,000 clones listed, around four fifths were seen once; the top ten hold about 4.3%. Sequences were obtained from peripheral blood. The receptors were gathered from a man aged 55 to 69 who had recovered from COVID-19. CDR3s include the opening cysteine and the closing phenylalanine or tryptophan. The order of the fields is V gene, D gene, clone size, J gene, CDR3 DNA, CDR3 protein. D genes are given only for firm matches. Part of the rows lack a size; the others show once, few, many or a class for expanded clones.

V gene: TRBV10-3; D gene: -; clone size: once; J gene: TRBJ2-7; CDR3 DNA: TGTGCCATCAGTGGTGTTTTGGTCGGCGAGCAGTACTTC; CDR3 protein: CAISGVLVGEQYF
V gene: TRBV7-8; D gene: -; clone size: -; J gene: TRBJ1-4; CDR3 DNA: TGTGCCAGCAGCTTAGTAGATTTCGGAACCGGACAGTTTGCAACTAATGAAAAACTGTTTTTT; CDR3 protein: CASSLVDFGTGQFATNEKLFF
V gene: TRBV5-4; D gene: TRBD2; clone size: -; J gene: TRBJ2-1; CDR3 DNA: TGTGCCAGCAGTGCCGGGACTAGCGGGACCAATGAGCAGTTCTTC; CDR3 protein: CASSAGTSGTNEQFF
V gene: TRBV6-5; D gene: -; clone size: -; J gene: TRBJ1-2; CDR3 DNA: TGTGCCAGCAGTTACGACGACAGACCCTATGGCTACACCTTC; CDR3 protein: CASSYDDRPYGYTF
V gene: TRBV7-8; D gene: -; clone size: many; J gene: TRBJ2-3; CDR3 DNA: TGTGCCAGCAGCTTAGGGCGGCAATCACTGACAGATACGCAGTATTTT; CDR3 protein: CASSLGRQSLTDTQYF
V gene: TRBV7-3; D gene: TRBD2; clone size: few; J gene: TRBJ2-1; CDR3 DNA: TGTGCCAGCAGCCCTACAGCGGGGGGGTGGAATGAGCAGTTCTTC; CDR3 protein: CASSPTAGGWNEQFF
V gene: TRBV18; D gene: TRBD2; clone size: -; J gene: TRBJ2-1; CDR3 DNA: TGTGCCAGCTCCCAGAGACTAGCGGTTAGTTACAATGAGCAGTTCTTC; CDR3 protein: CASSQRLAVSYNEQFF
V gene: TRBV30; D gene: -; clone size: -; J gene: TRBJ1-5; CDR3 DNA: TGTGCCTGGAGTGTGGGCATGGATCAGCCCCAGCATTTT; CDR3 protein: CAWSVGMDQPQHF
V gene: TRBV3-1/TRBV3-2; D gene: -; clone size: -; J gene: TRBJ2-5; CDR3 DNA: TGTGCCAGCAGCCCGAGAGGCAGGAGGTACCAAGAGACCCAGTACTTC; CDR3 protein: CASSPRGRRYQETQYF
V gene: TRBV6-1; D gene: -; clone size: -; J gene: TRBJ1-2; CDR3 DNA: TGTGCCAGCAGTGAAGTCAGTTTCAGGGTTGAATTCTTTGGCTACACCTTC; CDR3 protein: CASSEVSFRVEFFGYTF
V gene: TRBV29-1; D gene: -; clone size: -; J gene: TRBJ1-1; CDR3 DNA: TGCAGCGTTGTGAAAACAGTGAACACTGAAGCTTTCTTT; CDR3 protein: CSVVKTVNTEAFF
V gene: TRBV28; D gene: -; clone size: -; J gene: TRBJ1-2; CDR3 DNA: TGTGCCAGCAGTTTGATTCAGAACTATGGCTACACCTTC; CDR3 protein: CASSLIQNYGYTF
V gene: TRBV7-9; D gene: TRBD2; clone size: few; J gene: TRBJ2-1; CDR3 DNA: TGTGCCAGCAGCTTAGTGGGGGGGAATGAGCAGTTCTTC; CDR3 protein: CASSLVGGNEQFF
V gene: TRBV10-3; D gene: -; clone size: few; J gene: TRBJ1-2; CDR3 DNA: TGTGCCATCAATACAGGGCACTCTAACTATGGCTACACCTTC; CDR3 protein: CAINTGHSNYGYTF
V gene: TRBV5-4; D gene: TRBD1; clone size: -; J gene: TRBJ1-2; CDR3 DNA: TGTGCCAGCAGCTTGTCGGGACAGGGGGCCTGGGGCTACACCTTC; CDR3 protein: CASSLSGQGAWGYTF
V gene: TRBV7-9; D gene: TRBD1; clone size: -; J gene: TRBJ1-1; CDR3 DNA: TGTGCCAGCAGCGAAACCGGGACAGGGAGGGTCACTGAAGCTTTCTTT; CDR3 protein: CASSETGTGRVTEAFF
V gene: TRBV9; D gene: -; clone size: few; J gene: TRBJ2-3; CDR3 DNA: TGTGCCAGCAGCTTCACAGGGGATACGCAGTATTTT; CDR3 protein: CASSFTGDTQYF
V gene: TRBV6-5; D gene: TRBD1; clone size: -; J gene: TRBJ1-2; CDR3 DNA: TGTGCCAGCAGTTATGGACAGGGGGTTTGGTATGGCTACACCTTC; CDR3 protein: CASSYGQGVWYGYTF
V gene: TRBV18; D gene: -; clone size: once; J gene: TRBJ1-3; CDR3 DNA: TGTGCCAGCTCCCTTGACAGTCATGGAAACACCATATATTTT; CDR3 protein: CASSLDSHGNTIYF
V gene: TRBV19; D gene: TRBD2; clone size: -; J gene: TRBJ2-7; CDR3 DNA: TGTGCCAGACGGACGGGGGGGGTTGTTTACGAGCAGTACTTC; CDR3 protein: CARRTGGVVYEQYF
V gene: TRBV13; D gene: TRBD1; clone size: -; J gene: TRBJ1-2; CDR3 DNA: TGTGCCAGCAGCTCAACGAGGACAGGGTCTGGCTACACCTTC; CDR3 protein: CASSSTRTGSGYTF
V gene: TRBV5-1; D gene: -; clone size: -; J gene: TRBJ2-2; CDR3 DNA: -; CDR3 protein: CASSPSGGSTSELFF
V gene: TRBV11-2; D gene: TRBD2; clone size: -; J gene: TRBJ2-5; CDR3 DNA: TGTGCCAGCGCAAGGACTAGCGGGGGATTCCGGGAGACCCAGTACTTC; CDR3 protein: CASARTSGGFRETQYF
V gene: TRBV6-1; D gene: -; clone size: -; J gene: TRBJ1-5; CDR3 DNA: TGTGCCAGCAGTGAACCGTCGGGGAACAATCAGCCCCAGCATTTT; CDR3 protein: CASSEPSGNNQPQHF
V gene: TRBV6-5; D gene: TRBD2; clone size: -; J gene: TRBJ2-2; CDR3 DNA: TGTGCCAGCAGTTACTATGGGGGGGCGAACACCGGGGAGCTGTTTTTT; CDR3 protein: CASSYYGGANTGELFF
V gene: TRBV7-9; D gene: TRBD1; clone size: -; J gene: TRBJ2-5; CDR3 DNA: TGTGCCAGCACTCAGCCAGGGGGCCAAGAGACCCAGTACTTC; CDR3 protein: CASTQPGGQETQYF
V gene: TRBV9; D gene: -; clone size: -; J gene: TRBJ2-5; CDR3 DNA: TGTGCCAGCAGCGTAGATGGCGGCGGGATACAAGAGACCCAGTACTTC; CDR3 protein: CASSVDGGGIQETQYF
V gene: TRBV7-2; D gene: -; clone size: -; J gene: TRBJ2-3; CDR3 DNA: TGTGCCAGCAGCTCCGATCGGGATACGCAGTATTTT; CDR3 protein: CASSSDRDTQYF
V gene: TRBV6-5; D gene: TRBD1; clone size: -; J gene: TRBJ2-7; CDR3 DNA: TGTGCCAGCAGGGCGGACAGGGGGATCCACGAGCAGTACTTC; CDR3 protein: CASRADRGIHEQYF
V gene: TRBV7-3; D gene: -; clone size: -; J gene: TRBJ2-7; CDR3 DNA: TGTGCCAGCAGCTGGGACGGGGGGCTCACCTACGAGCAGTACTTC; CDR3 protein: CASSWDGGLTYEQYF
V gene: TRBV5-4; D gene: -; clone size: -; J gene: TRBJ1-1; CDR3 DNA: TGTGCCAGCAGCCCGGGAGGACCCCAGACGGCTTTCTTT; CDR3 protein: CASSPGGPQTAFF
V gene: TRBV5-8; D gene: TRBD1; clone size: -; J gene: TRBJ1-5; CDR3 DNA: TGTGCCAGCAGCCCGGACAGGGCCAATCAGCCCCAGCATTTT; CDR3 protein: CASSPDRANQPQHF
V gene: TRBV11-2; D gene: TRBD2; clone size: -; J gene: TRBJ2-5; CDR3 DNA: TGTGCCAGCAGTGAGACTAGCGGGCCAGAGACCCAGTACTTC; CDR3 protein: CASSETSGPETQYF
V gene: TRBV30; D gene: TRBD1; clone size: -; J gene: TRBJ2-7; CDR3 DNA: TGTGCCTGCGCCGGGACAGCCTACTACGAGCAGTACTTC; CDR3 protein: CACAGTAYYEQYF
V gene: TRBV9; D gene: -; clone size: -; J gene: TRBJ2-2; CDR3 DNA: TGTGCCAGCAGCGTAGCCAGGATAGGCGGGGAGCTGTTTTTT; CDR3 protein: CASSVARIGGELFF
V gene: TRBV18; D gene: -; clone size: -; J gene: TRBJ2-7; CDR3 DNA: TGTGCCAGCTCACCCAGGACACCCCAAGAGCAGTACTTC; CDR3 protein: CASSPRTPQEQYF
V gene: TRBV6-5; D gene: -; clone size: -; J gene: TRBJ2-3; CDR3 DNA: TGTGCCAGCACGCAGGATATGTTGACAGATACGCAGTATTTT; CDR3 protein: CASTQDMLTDTQYF
V gene: TRBV20-1; D gene: -; clone size: -; J gene: TRBJ1-2; CDR3 DNA: TGCAGTGGTAGGAGGGGGTATGGCTACACCTTC; CDR3 protein: CSGRRGYGYTF
V gene: TRBV2; D gene: TRBD2; clone size: -; J gene: TRBJ2-5; CDR3 DNA: TGTGCCAGCAGTGGCGGGGGGCTTAAGACCCAGTACTTC; CDR3 protein: CASSGGGLKTQYF
V gene: TRBV2; D gene: TRBD1; clone size: -; J gene: TRBJ2-7; CDR3 DNA: TGTGCCAGCAGTGAGGACAGGGCCCTAAGGGACGAGCAGTACTTC; CDR3 protein: CASSEDRALRDEQYF
V gene: TRBV9; D gene: TRBD2; clone size: -; J gene: TRBJ2-1; CDR3 DNA: TGTGCCAGCAGCGAAGGGACTAGCGGTTGGTATGAGCAGTTCTTC; CDR3 protein: CASSEGTSGWYEQFF
V gene: TRBV18; D gene: -; clone size: -; J gene: TRBJ2-7; CDR3 DNA: TGTGCCAGCTCACCCCGGAGGGACGAGCAGTACTTC; CDR3 protein: CASSPRRDEQYF
V gene: TRBV18; D gene: TRBD1; clone size: -; J gene: TRBJ1-3; CDR3 DNA: TGTGCCAGCTCGAGGACAGGGCAGGCCTCTGGAAACACCATATATTTT; CDR3 protein: CASSRTGQASGNTIYF
V gene: TRBV7-2; D gene: -; clone size: -; J gene: TRBJ2-7; CDR3 DNA: TGTGCCAGCAGCTTAGCGTCGAGCTCCTACGAGCAGTACTTC; CDR3 protein: CASSLASSSYEQYF
V gene: TRBV7-6; D gene: TRBD2; clone size: -; J gene: TRBJ2-5; CDR3 DNA: TGTGCCAGCAGTCAGATAGCGGGGGGGCGACCCCAAGAGACCCAGTACTTC; CDR3 protein: CASSQIAGGRPQETQYF
V gene: TRBV7-9; D gene: TRBD1; clone size: few; J gene: TRBJ1-2; CDR3 DNA: TGTGCCAGCAGGGCCGGGACAGGGGTTTTCTATGGCTACACCTTC; CDR3 protein: CASRAGTGVFYGYTF
V gene: TRBV29-1; D gene: -; clone size: -; J gene: TRBJ2-7; CDR3 DNA: TGCAGCGTGGTTGGCGGTCCTACGGCATACGAGCAGTACTTC; CDR3 protein: CSVVGGPTAYEQYF
V gene: TRBV5-4; D gene: -; clone size: -; J gene: TRBJ2-1; CDR3 DNA: TGTGCCAGCAGTTTCGACAGCTACAATGAGCAGTTCTTC; CDR3 protein: CASSFDSYNEQFF
V gene: TRBV27; D gene: -; clone size: once; J gene: TRBJ2-2; CDR3 DNA: TGTGCCAGCAGTTCGGGGGCCGGGGAGCTGTTTTTT; CDR3 protein: CASSSGAGELFF
V gene: TRBV5-1; D gene: -; clone size: once; J gene: TRBJ2-3; CDR3 DNA: TGCGCCAGCAGCTTGGCTGGCACAGATACGCAGTATTTT; CDR3 protein: CASSLAGTDTQYF
V gene: TRBV3-1/TRBV3-2; D gene: -; clone size: -; J gene: TRBJ1-1; CDR3 DNA: TGTGCCAGCAGCCAATCGGACAGCCAAGCTTTCTTT; CDR3 protein: CASSQSDSQAFF